This T cell receptor beta chain comes out of a study of blood T cell repertoires in COVID-19. Across the study: From T cells, B-cell-depleted T cells, or PBMCs came the material, which was cDNA or gDNA.

Participants, roughly 18 to 100 years old, spanned around 25 US areas. Grouping used clinical history reported by participants in a survey and questionnaire. Libraries were prepared by immunoSEQ multiplex PCR; TCRdb keeps only in-frame clonotypes and omits some of them. The data contain roughly 200,000 clones, less than 85% of them seen just once; the ten biggest clones take up around a sixth. The germline V gene has CDR1 SEHNR and CDR2 FQNEAQ (reference sequence). The CDR3 has 15 residues. The junction had 7 bases not matched to a gene; V was cut back by 5 bases and J by 2 bases. The receptor comes from a middle-aged man who had recovered from COVID-19. Sequenced input: PBMCs or T cells enriched from blood (not recorded which). The V gene is TRBV7-9, the J gene TRBJ2-5, with TRBD1 matching over 8 bases. CDR3 region: CASSHRTGPQETQYF. The CDR3 DNA is TGTGCCAGCAGCCATAGGACAGGGCCTCAAGAGACCCAGTACTTC.